What follows describes a single TCR beta chain. This specimen comes from a study of blood T cell repertoires in COVID-19. On the study more broadly: The origin of the acute and convalescent COVID-19 samples was the United States, Italy and Spain. Nucleic acid was either cDNA or gDNA, and it came from T cells, B-cell-depleted T cells, or PBMCs.

In the original workflow: Amplifying reference gene primers gave estimates of nucleated cell counts. Assay: immunoSEQ multiplex PCR; the TCRdb copy retains only in-frame clones and omits some. V and J calls and clone size come straight from that table; D and trimming were deduced from the DNA. The sample contains a few hundred thousand clones, approximately 84% of which appear only once. Germline assignment: CDR1 LNHDA and CDR2 SQIVND (reference sequence). CDR3 length: 14 amino acids. V lost 3 bases, J lost 6 bases, and 15 bases lay in between. Sequenced sample: peripheral blood. The chain employs TRBV19 and TRBJ2-7; D may be TRBD1 (6 bases). This sequence originates from a man aged 40-55 years with acute or convalescent COVID-19. CDR3 in amino acids: CASSMGSGVGEQYF. The CDR3 nucleotides read TGTGCCAGTAGTATGGGTTCAGGGGTCGGCGAGCAGTACTTC. The complete variable domain, with remaining parts taken from reference TRBV19 and TRBJ2-7, reads DGGITQSPKYLFRKEGQNVTLSCEQNLNHDAMYWYRQDPGQGLRLIYYSQIVNDFQKGDIAEGYSVSREKKESFPLTVTSAQKNPTAFYLCASSMGSGVGEQYFGPGTRLTVT.